These 21 T cell receptor beta chains were all obtained from the same sample, sequenced in a study of post-analysis software for immune sequencing data. General study points: In patients, TRBV5-6, TRBV5-1 and TRBV20-1 belonged to about five TRBV segments found more frequently than in controls.

For these receptors, no antigen is known. Unique molecular identifiers featured in each of the TCR beta cDNA libraries. TCRdb ran MiXCR on the PCR reads and lists one entry per CDR3 protein. Of 380,000 or so distinct CDR3 sequences in the sample, roughly 35% were seen once. Sequencing input: blood. All receptors derive from a girl aged 5 to 17 with multiple sclerosis.

The gene calls are TRBV4-2 and TRBJ1-1; D is unresolved. CDR3 length: 16 residues. Trimming shortened V by 4 bases and J by 3 bases, and 18 bases separated the two germline ends. Looked up from germline, CDR1 is LGHNA and CDR2 is YNFKEQ. The DNA for the CDR3 is TGTGCCAGCAGCCTAGATTCAGGAAGTGCGGACACTGAAGCTTTCTTT. Its protein is CASSLDSGSADTEAFF.

V usage is TRBV29-1 and J usage is TRBJ1-1; a possible D gene is TRBD1 (5 bases). V gave up 6 bases and J gave up 0 bases, with 11 bases separating them. The CDR3 extends over 13 amino acids. Germline lookup yields CDR1 SQVTM and CDR2 ANQGSEA. The CDR3 loop reads CSVLDSLNTEAFF. The CDR3 DNA reads TGCAGCGTCCTAGACAGTCTGAACACTGAAGCTTTCTTT.

Only one count was recorded for this clonotype. This chain links TRBV20-1 with TRBJ2-7; TRBD1 is a possible D gene (5 bases). Germline CDR1 DFQATT, CDR2 SNEGSKA (reference sequence). The CDR3 runs 11 residues. V was trimmed by 3 bases and J by 5 bases, leaving 8 bases between them. CDR3 sequence (DNA): TGCAGTGCTAGGACAGTCGACGAGCAGTACTTC. It translates to CSARTVDEQYF.

This clonotype was detected only once. A much bigger clone sits one base away, suggesting this may be a read error. The chain joins TRBV27 to TRBJ2-5; D is possibly TRBD1 or TRBD2 (6 bases each). Per the germline V gene, CDR1 is MNHEY and CDR2 is SMNVEV (reference sequence). CDR3 size: 14 residues. The CDR3 protein is CASRLWGAQETQYF. DNA of the CDR3: TGTGCCAGCAGGTTATGGGGGGCCCAAGAGACCCAGTACTTC.

The chain has TRBV15 and TRBJ1-6, with a weak D call TRBD1 (5 bases). The V end was cut by 0 bases, the J end by 9 bases, with 9 bases between. The CDR3 is made up of 14 amino acids. Germline V gene data show CDR1 as LNHNV and CDR2 as YYDKDF (reference sequence). CDR3 sequence: CATSRDPGGSPLHF. In DNA, the CDR3 is TGTGCCACCAGCAGAGATCCTGGGGGTTCACCCCTCCACTTT.

This clonotype has more than one count but fewer than ten. The V call is TRBV5-1, the J call TRBJ2-1; tentatively, D is TRBD1 or TRBD2 (6 bases each). The CDR3 totals 15 residues. Trimming removed 5 bases at V and 0 bases at J, with 12 bases between. Germline CDR1 is SGHRS and CDR2 is YFSETQ. Here the CDR3 DNA reads TGCGCCAGCAGTTGGGGGGCGAACTCCTACAATGAGCAGTTCTTC. It specifies CASSWGANSYNEQFF.

This clonotype turned up a few times. The chain uses TRBV20-1 and TRBJ2-2; possibly TRBD1 for D (5 bases). This CDR3 has 16 residues. The V end lost 0 bases, the J end lost 0 bases, and 11 bases lay between the germline ends. In germline, CDR1 is DFQATT, CDR2 SNEGSKA (reference sequence). The CDR3 sequence: CSAREAGPANTGELFF. CDR3 coding DNA: TGCAGTGCTAGAGAGGCAGGGCCCGCGAACACCGGGGAGCTGTTTTTT.

J is TRBJ2-2 and V is TRBV20-1; 13 bases fit TRBD2. Trimming removed 6 bases from V and 4 bases from J; junction bases left unmatched: 11. The germline CDR1 and CDR2 sequences are DFQATT and SNEGSKA (reference sequence). The CDR3 is 17 amino acids. The chain's CDR3 is CSARTSGGRGATGELFF. DNA of the CDR3: TGCAGTGCCAGGACTAGCGGGGGTCGGGGAGCCACCGGGGAGCTGTTTTTT.

This chain connects TRBV28 to TRBJ1-5, with unresolved D. There are 15 residues in the CDR3. The V gene lost 4 bases and the J gene lost 4 bases, with 14 bases spanning the gap. Germline CDR1 MDHEN, CDR2 SYDVKM. CDR3 region: CASSSSLGRNQPQHF. The CDR3 region has the DNA TGTGCCAGCAGTTCCTCCTTAGGGAGGAATCAGCCCCAGCATTTT.

The chain combines TRBV7-2 with TRBJ1-1; no clear D gene. Between the trimmed V and J ends, which lost 1 base and 0 bases, there was a span of 9 bases. CDR1 and CDR2 (germline): SGHTA, FQGNSA. CDR3 length: 15 amino acids. CDR3 sequence reads: CASSLDVLMNTEAFF. The CDR3, as DNA: TGTGCCAGCAGCTTAGATGTTCTTATGAACACTGAAGCTTTCTTT.

This clonotype was counted only a few times. V gene TRBV20-1 combines with J gene TRBJ1-6; 11 bases line up with TRBD1. There are 18 residues in the CDR3. Germline V gene sequence: CDR1 DFQATT, CDR2 SNEGSKA (reference sequence). J was trimmed by 0 bases and V by 2 bases; bases with no gene match: 6. Written as DNA, the CDR3 is TGCAGTGCTAGACCCTGGGGGACAGGGGGCTCCTATAATTCACCCCTCCACTTT. Residues: CSARPWGTGGSYNSPLHF.

In this sample, this clonotype turned up a few times. The chain couples TRBV28 to TRBJ2-7; 7 bases map to TRBD2. The V segment lost 3 bases and the J segment 6 bases; nucleotides outside the gene matches: 8. There are 14 residues in the CDR3. Germline V gives CDR1 MDHEN, CDR2 SYDVKM. CDR3 loop: CASSFFVGGSEQYF. CDR3 in DNA: TGTGCCAGCAGTTTCTTTGTCGGGGGGAGCGAGCAGTACTTC.

The genes are TRBV7-9 and TRBJ1-4; 8 bases are shared with TRBD1. CDR3 length: 16 residues. The germline V gene encodes CDR1 SEHNR and CDR2 FQNEAQ (reference sequence). Germline trimming cut 5 bases from V and 7 bases from J; bases unmatched to any gene: 12. Here the CDR3 reads CASSLRRQGATEKLFF. In DNA, the CDR3 is TGTGCCAGCAGCCTGAGAAGGCAGGGGGCAACTGAAAAACTGTTTTTT.

V and J are TRBV24-1 and TRBJ2-3; unclear D gene. The CDR3 runs 13 residues. V lost 8 bases and J 2 bases, leaving 10 bases between the germline ends. Germline V lookup: CDR1 KGHDR, CDR2 SFDVKD. For the CDR3, the DNA is TGTGCCACCATGCCCGCCTCCACAGATACGCAGTATTTT. It yields the protein CATMPASTDTQYF.

The chain recombines TRBV19 with TRBJ1-1; 9 nucleotides align to TRBD1. Trimming took 7 bases from V and 6 from J; bases not matched to a gene: 9. This CDR3 spans 14 amino acids. CDR1 is LNHDA and CDR2 is SQIVND in the germline V gene (reference sequence). The CDR3 sequence is CASTPGQGRAEAFF. The CDR3 DNA sequence: TGTGCCAGTACCCCGGGACAGGGCCGGGCTGAAGCTTTCTTT.

This clonotype was seen more than once but under ten times. The genes are TRBV6-6 and TRBJ2-3; D perhaps matches TRBD2 (6 bases). The V gene's germline CDR1 is MNHNY and CDR2 SVGAGI (reference sequence). Trimming took 7 bases from V and 2 from J, leaving 19 bases between them. The CDR3 has 16 amino acids. The CDR3 loop reads CASTPSGGANTDTQYF. The CDR3 DNA reads as TGTGCCAGCACCCCAAGCGGCGGGGCAAACACAGATACGCAGTATTTT.

This sequence joins TRBV12-3 or TRBV12-4 and TRBJ2-4; 7 nucleotides align to TRBD2. The J segment lost 9 bases and the V segment lost 2 bases, leaving 7 bases of the junction unmatched. This CDR3 contains 14 residues. CDR3 nucleotides: TGTGCCAGCAGTTTAAATTGGCGGGGGAGCATTCAGTACTTC. This encodes CASSLNWRGSIQYF.

The chain carries TRBV6-5 and TRBJ2-7, with 11 bases identical to TRBD2. The J call may be wrong; the DNA end is better matched by TRBJ2-5. Looked up from germline, CDR1 is MNHEY and CDR2 is SVGAGI. The CDR3 has 17 residues. CDR3 in amino acids: CASSYSSLAGGRETQYF. The CDR3 DNA reads as TGTGCCAGCAGTTACTCGAGTCTAGCGGGGGGCCGAGAGACCCAGTACTTC.

This clonotype turned up a few times. This chain links TRBV20-1 with TRBJ2-7; possibly TRBD1 or TRBD2 for D (6 bases each). Germline V CDR1 and CDR2: DFQATT, SNEGSKA (reference sequence). This CDR3 is built from 15 residues. Deletions cut 6 bases from V and 1 base from J, with 19 bases between. CDR3 in DNA: TGCAGTGCCCCTCTTGCGGGACACCAATCCTACGAGCAGTACTTC. Protein sequence: CSAPLAGHQSYEQYF.

A word on this clonotype: The junction and the germline gene differ at one end; a read error may be behind it. This rearrangement joins TRBV7-2 to TRBJ2-1; D gene unclear. Germline V lookup: CDR1 SGHTA, CDR2 FQGNSA. The CDR3 has 17 residues. CDR3 nucleotides: TGTGCCAGCAGCTTAGAAGGCGCTGGCGTAGTCTACAATGAGCAGGTCTTC. Amino acids: CASSLEGAGVVYNEQVF.

The sample holds many counts of this clonotype. The J gene is TRBJ2-4, the V gene TRBV20-1; 8 bases are a match to TRBD2. The germline V gene has CDR1 DFQATT and CDR2 SNEGSKA (reference sequence). Losses at the gene ends were 3 bases for V and 3 bases for J; bases not matched to a gene: 10. This CDR3 has 16 residues. CDR3 in amino acids: CSASGGALDGKNIQYF. DNA of the CDR3: TGCAGTGCTAGCGGGGGGGCCCTCGACGGCAAAAACATTCAGTACTTC.